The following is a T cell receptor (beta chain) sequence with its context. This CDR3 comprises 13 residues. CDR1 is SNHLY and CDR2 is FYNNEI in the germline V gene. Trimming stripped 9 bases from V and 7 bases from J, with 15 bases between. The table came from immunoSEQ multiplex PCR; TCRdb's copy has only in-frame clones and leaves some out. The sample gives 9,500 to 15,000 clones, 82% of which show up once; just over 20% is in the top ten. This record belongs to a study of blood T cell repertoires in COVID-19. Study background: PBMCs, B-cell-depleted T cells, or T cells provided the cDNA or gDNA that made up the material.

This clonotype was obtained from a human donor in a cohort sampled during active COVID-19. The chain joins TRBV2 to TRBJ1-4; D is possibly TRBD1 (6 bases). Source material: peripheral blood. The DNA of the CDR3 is TGTGCCAGTGAACAGGGAGGGGGTGAAAAACTGTTTTTT. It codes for CASEQGGGEKLFF. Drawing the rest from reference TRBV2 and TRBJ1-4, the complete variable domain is EPEVTQTPSHQVTQMGQEVILRCVPISNHLYFYWYRQILGQKVEFLVSFYNNEISEKSEIFDDQFSVERPDGSNFTLKIRSTKLEDSAMYFCASEQGGGEKLFFGSGTQLSVL.